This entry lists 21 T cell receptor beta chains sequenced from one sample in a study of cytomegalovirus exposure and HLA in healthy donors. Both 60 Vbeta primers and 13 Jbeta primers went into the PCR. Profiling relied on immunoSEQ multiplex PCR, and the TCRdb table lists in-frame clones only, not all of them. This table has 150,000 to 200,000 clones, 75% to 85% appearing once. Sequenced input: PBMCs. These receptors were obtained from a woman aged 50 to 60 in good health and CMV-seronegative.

CDR3 amino acids: CASSSTGGLSNQPQHF. CDR3 bases: TGTGCCAGCAGTTCGACAGGGGGGCTTAGCAATCAGCCCCAGCATTTT. J is TRBJ1-5 and V is TRBV28; 9 bases fit TRBD1. CDR1 MDHEN and CDR2 SYDVKM come from the germline V gene. J lost 0 bases, V lost 4 bases, and 4 bases had no gene match. This CDR3 has 16 amino acids.

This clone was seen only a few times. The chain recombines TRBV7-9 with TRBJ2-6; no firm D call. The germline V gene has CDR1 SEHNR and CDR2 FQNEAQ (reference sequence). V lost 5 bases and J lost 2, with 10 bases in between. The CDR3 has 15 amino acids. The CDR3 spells CASSHGVTGANVLTF. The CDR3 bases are TGTGCCAGCAGCCACGGAGTCACTGGGGCCAACGTCCTGACTTTC. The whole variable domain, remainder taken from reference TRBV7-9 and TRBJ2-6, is DTGVSQNPRHKITKRGQNVTFRCDPISEHNRLYWYRQTLGQGPEFLTYFQNEAQLEKSRLLSDRFSAERPKGSFSTLEIQRTEQGDSAMYLCASSHGVTGANVLTFGAGSRLTVL.

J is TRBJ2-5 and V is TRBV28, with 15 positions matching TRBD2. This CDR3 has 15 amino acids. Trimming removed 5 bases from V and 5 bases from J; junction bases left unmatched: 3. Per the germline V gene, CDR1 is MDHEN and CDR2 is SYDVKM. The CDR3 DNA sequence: TGTGCCAGCAGTCGGACTAGCGGGAGGGTGGAGACCCAGTACTTC. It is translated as CASSRTSGRVETQYF.

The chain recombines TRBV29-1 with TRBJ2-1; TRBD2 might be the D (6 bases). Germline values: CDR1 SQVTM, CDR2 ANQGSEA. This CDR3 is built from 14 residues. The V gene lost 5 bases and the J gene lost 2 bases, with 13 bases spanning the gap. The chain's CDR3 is CSVIRENTYNEQFF. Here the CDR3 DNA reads TGCAGCGTTATCCGGGAGAACACCTACAATGAGCAGTTCTTC.

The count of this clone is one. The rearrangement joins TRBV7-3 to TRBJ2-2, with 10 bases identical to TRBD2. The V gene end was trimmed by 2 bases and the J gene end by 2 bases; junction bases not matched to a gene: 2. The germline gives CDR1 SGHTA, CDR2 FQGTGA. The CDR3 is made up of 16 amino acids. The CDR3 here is CASSLGTSANTGELFF. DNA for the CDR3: TGTGCCAGCAGCTTAGGGACTAGCGCTAACACCGGGGAGCTGTTTTTT.

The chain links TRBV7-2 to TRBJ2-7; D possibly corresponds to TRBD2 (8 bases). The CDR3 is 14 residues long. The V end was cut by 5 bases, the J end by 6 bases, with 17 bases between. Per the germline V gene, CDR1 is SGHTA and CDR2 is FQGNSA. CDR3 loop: CASSVGRGLSEQYF. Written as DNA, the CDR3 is TGTGCCAGCAGCGTCGGGAGGGGGCTCAGCGAGCAGTACTTC.

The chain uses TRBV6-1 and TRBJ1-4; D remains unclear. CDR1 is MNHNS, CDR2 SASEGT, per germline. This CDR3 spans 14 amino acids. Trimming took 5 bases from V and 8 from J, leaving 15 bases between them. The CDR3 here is CASSSGEEAEKLFF. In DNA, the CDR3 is TGTGCCAGCAGTTCGGGCGAGGAGGCAGAAAAACTGTTTTTT.

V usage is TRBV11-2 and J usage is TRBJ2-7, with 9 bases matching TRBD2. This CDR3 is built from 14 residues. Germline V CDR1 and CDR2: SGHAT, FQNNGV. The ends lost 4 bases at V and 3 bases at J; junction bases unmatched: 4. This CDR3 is CASSWAGGVYEQYF. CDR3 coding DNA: TGTGCCAGCAGCTGGGCGGGGGGGGTCTACGAGCAGTACTTC.

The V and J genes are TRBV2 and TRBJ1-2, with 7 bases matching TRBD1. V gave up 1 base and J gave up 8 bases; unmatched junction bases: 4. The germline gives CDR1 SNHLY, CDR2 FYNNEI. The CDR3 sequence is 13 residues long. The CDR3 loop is CASSEDRGQGYTF. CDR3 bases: TGTGCCAGCAGTGAAGATAGGGGGCAAGGCTACACCTTC. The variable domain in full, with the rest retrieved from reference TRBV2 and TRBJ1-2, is EPEVTQTPSHQVTQMGQEVILRCVPISNHLYFYWYRQILGQKVEFLVSFYNNEISEKSEIFDDQFSVERPDGSNFTLKIRSTKLEDSAMYFCASSEDRGQGYTFGSGTRLTVV.

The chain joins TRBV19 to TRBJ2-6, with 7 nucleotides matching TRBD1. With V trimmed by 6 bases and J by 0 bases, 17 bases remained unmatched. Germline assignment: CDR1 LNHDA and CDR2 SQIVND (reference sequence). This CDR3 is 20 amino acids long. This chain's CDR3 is CASSSVTRDSSFSGANVLTF. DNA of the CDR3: TGTGCCAGTAGCTCTGTTACCCGGGACAGTTCCTTCTCTGGGGCCAACGTCCTGACTTTC.

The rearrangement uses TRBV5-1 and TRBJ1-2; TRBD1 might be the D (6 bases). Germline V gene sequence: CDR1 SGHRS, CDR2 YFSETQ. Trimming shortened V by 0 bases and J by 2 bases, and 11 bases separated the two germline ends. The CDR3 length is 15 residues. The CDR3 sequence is CASSLEGDYNYGYTF. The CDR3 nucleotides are TGCGCCAGCAGCTTGGAGGGGGATTACAACTATGGCTACACCTTC.

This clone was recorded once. The CDR3 coding sequence is TGCGCCAGCAGCTTGGGGAACAGGGTTCTGGAGACCCAGTACTTC. Translated, it gives CASSLGNRVLETQYF. The V call is TRBV5-1, the J call TRBJ2-5; TRBD1 is a possible D gene (6 bases). Between the trimmed V and J ends, which lost 0 bases and 5 bases, there was a span of 14 bases. CDR1 SGHRS and CDR2 YFSETQ come from the germline V gene. This CDR3 contains 15 residues.

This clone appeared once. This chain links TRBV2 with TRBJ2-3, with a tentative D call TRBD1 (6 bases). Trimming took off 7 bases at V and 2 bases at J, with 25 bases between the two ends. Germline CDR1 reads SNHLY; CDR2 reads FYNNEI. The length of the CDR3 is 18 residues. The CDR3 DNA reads TGTGCCAGCACCCGAGAGGGTTTCGGGGCAGGGGTCACAGATACGCAGTATTTT. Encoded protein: CASTREGFGAGVTDTQYF. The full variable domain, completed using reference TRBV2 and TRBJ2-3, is EPEVTQTPSHQVTQMGQEVILRCVPISNHLYFYWYRQILGQKVEFLVSFYNNEISEKSEIFDDQFSVERPDGSNFTLKIRSTKLEDSAMYFCASTREGFGAGVTDTQYFGPGTRLTVL.

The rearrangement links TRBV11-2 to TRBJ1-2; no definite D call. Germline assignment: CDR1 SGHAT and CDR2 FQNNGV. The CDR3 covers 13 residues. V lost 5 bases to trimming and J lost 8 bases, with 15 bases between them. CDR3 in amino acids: CASSLSETRGYTF. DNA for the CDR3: TGTGCCAGCAGCCTTAGCGAGACAAGGGGCTACACCTTC.

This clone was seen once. Written as DNA, the CDR3 is TGTGCCAGCAGGGCCGGGACTAGTCAGTTCTTC. It specifies CASRAGTSQFF. The V and J genes are TRBV25-1 and TRBJ2-1; the match to TRBD2 covers 8 bases. The germline V gene encodes CDR1 MGHDK and CDR2 SYGVNS. The CDR3 contains 11 residues. The J segment lost 13 bases and the V segment lost 6 bases, leaving 5 bases of the junction unmatched.

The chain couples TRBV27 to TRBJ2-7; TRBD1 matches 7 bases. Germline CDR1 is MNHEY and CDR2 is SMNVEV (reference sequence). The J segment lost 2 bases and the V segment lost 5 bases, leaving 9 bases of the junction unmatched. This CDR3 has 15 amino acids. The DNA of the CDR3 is TGTGCCAGCAGTGCTACGGGACAGCTTACCTACGAGCAGTACTTC. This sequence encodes CASSATGQLTYEQYF.

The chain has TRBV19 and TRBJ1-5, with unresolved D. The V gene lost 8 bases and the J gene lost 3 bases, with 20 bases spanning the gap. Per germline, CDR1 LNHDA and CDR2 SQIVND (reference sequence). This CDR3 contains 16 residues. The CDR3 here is CASRTEAGPNNQPQHF. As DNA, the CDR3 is TGTGCCAGTCGGACGGAGGCTGGACCTAACAATCAGCCCCAGCATTTT.

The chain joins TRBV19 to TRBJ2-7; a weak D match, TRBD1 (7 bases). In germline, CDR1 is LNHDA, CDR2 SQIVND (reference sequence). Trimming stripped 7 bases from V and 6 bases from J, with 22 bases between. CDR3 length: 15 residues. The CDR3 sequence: CASTYKAAGGSEQYF. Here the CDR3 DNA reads TGTGCCAGTACCTACAAGGCGGCAGGGGGGAGCGAGCAGTACTTC. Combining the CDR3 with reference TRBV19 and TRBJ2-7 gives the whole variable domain DGGITQSPKYLFRKEGQNVTLSCEQNLNHDAMYWYRQDPGQGLRLIYYSQIVNDFQKGDIAEGYSVSREKKESFPLTVTSAQKNPTAFYLCASTYKAAGGSEQYFGPGTRLTVT.

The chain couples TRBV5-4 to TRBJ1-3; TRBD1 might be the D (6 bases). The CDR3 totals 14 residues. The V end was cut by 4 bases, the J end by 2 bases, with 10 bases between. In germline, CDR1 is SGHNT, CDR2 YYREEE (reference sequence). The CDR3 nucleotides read TGTGCCAGCAGCGTAACAGGGACTGGAAACACCATATATTTT. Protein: CASSVTGTGNTIYF.

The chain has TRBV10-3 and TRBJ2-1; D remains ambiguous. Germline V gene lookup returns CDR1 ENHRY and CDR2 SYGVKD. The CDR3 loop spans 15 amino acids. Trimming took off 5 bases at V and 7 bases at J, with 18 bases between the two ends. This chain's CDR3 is CAISTANGLRNEQFF. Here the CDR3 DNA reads TGTGCCATCAGTACCGCCAATGGGCTTCGGAATGAGCAGTTCTTC.

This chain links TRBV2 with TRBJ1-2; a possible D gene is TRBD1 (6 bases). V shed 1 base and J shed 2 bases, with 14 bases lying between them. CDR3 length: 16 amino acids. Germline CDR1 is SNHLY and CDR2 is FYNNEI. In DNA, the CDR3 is TGTGCCAGCAGTGAAGTTTGGGCGCAGGGGAACTATGGCTACACCTTC. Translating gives CASSEVWAQGNYGYTF.